The next 15 T cell receptor beta chains were all read from a single sample in a study of breast tumors, draining lymph nodes, adjacent tissues. TCRdb reanalysed the multiplex PCR reads using MiXCR and keeps one entry per CDR3 protein. Among tens of thousands of distinct CDR3 sequences, roughly 24% were seen once, and the ten largest hold 7.5% to 9.5%. The sequencing input was breast tumor tissue. The source of these receptors is a female donor with breast cancer. Some clones in this sample may be carry-over from other donors' samples.

This clonotype was picked up many times. The genes are TRBV12-5 and TRBJ2-3; 8 nucleotides align to TRBD2. CDR1 and CDR2 from the germline V gene are LGHNT and FRNRAP. CDR3 length: 15 amino acids. Trimming removed 6 bases from V and 5 bases from J; junction bases left unmatched: 10. The CDR3 spells CASGPGGGRQDTQYF. The CDR3 bases are TGTGCTAGTGGCCCCGGCGGGGGGCGTCAAGATACGCAGTATTTT.

This clonotype occurred once. With a much larger clone just one base away, this may be a read error. This chain uses TRBV6-1 with TRBJ2-7; D is unclear. Germline V lookup: CDR1 MNHNS, CDR2 SASEGT. The CDR3 is 14 residues long. DNA of the CDR3: TGTGCCAGCAAACTCACTGGGGTCTCCTACGAGCGGTACTTC. Translated, it gives CASKLTGVSYERYF.

This clonotype has just one count. This may stem from a read error, because a much larger clone lies one nucleotide away. J is TRBJ2-7 and V is TRBV3-1, with 8 bases matching TRBD2. CDR1 is LGHDT, CDR2 YNNKEL, per germline (reference sequence). This CDR3 has 16 amino acids. CDR3 in DNA: TGTGCCAGCAACCAAGATCTAGTAGCGGGGAGCTACGAGCAGTACTTC. It yields the protein CASNQDLVAGSYEQYF.

This clonotype was recorded once. The chain recombines TRBV7-9 with TRBJ2-3; D remains ambiguous. Germline values: CDR1 SEHNR, CDR2 FQNEAQ (reference sequence). This CDR3 is 15 amino acids long. V was shortened by 1 base and J by 2 bases, with 10 bases between the two germline ends. CDR3 protein: CASSLGLDSTDTQYF. CDR3 nucleotide sequence: TGTGCCAGCAGCTTAGGACTGGATTCCACAGATACGCAGTATTTT.

This clonotype was seen repeatedly, ten times or more. The chain combines TRBV15 with TRBJ2-2, with 9 bases that match TRBD1. The CDR3 is made up of 16 amino acids. CDR1 is LNHNV, CDR2 YYDKDF, per germline (reference sequence). With V trimmed by 1 base and J by 6 bases, 6 bases remained unmatched. The CDR3 sequence: CATSRGTGVRAGELFF. The CDR3 DNA follows: TGTGCCACCAGCAGAGGGACAGGGGTGCGGGCCGGGGAGCTGTTTTTT.

This clonotype showed up many times. This chain links TRBV5-8 with TRBJ2-7; the D gene is possibly TRBD1 (6 bases). The CDR3 runs 15 residues. Trimming shortened V by 4 bases and J by 0 bases, and 14 bases separated the two germline ends. Germline V gives CDR1 SGHTS, CDR2 YDEGEE. The CDR3: CASSRTGTLSYEQYF. The CDR3 bases are TGTGCCAGCAGCCGAACCGGGACACTCTCCTACGAGCAGTACTTC.

This clonotype was observed many times. The chain uses TRBV7-2 and TRBJ1-5; D not resolved. Per germline, CDR1 SGHTA and CDR2 FQGNSA. This CDR3 has 13 amino acids. V lost 1 base, J lost 6 bases, and 7 bases lay in between. CDR3 sequence reads: CASSLGVLQPQHF. For the CDR3, the DNA is TGTGCCAGCAGCTTAGGGGTGCTTCAGCCCCAGCATTTT. The full variable domain, with the rest looked up from reference TRBV7-2 and TRBJ1-5, is GAGVSQSPSNKVTEKGKDVELRCDPISGHTALYWYRQSLGQGLEFLIYFQGNSAPDKSGLPSDRFSAERTGGSVSTLTIQRTQQEDSAVYLCASSLGVLQPQHFGDGTRLSIL.

This clonotype was observed a handful of times. The V call is TRBV28, the J call TRBJ1-5; no reliable D call. This CDR3 comprises 19 residues. The germline V and J ends were trimmed by 5 bases and 0 bases, with 23 bases remaining between them. CDR1 and CDR2 (germline): MDHEN, SYDVKM. Here the CDR3 DNA reads TGTGCCAGCAGTGTCGGGTGGCAGTCGAAACGTTATAGCAATCAGCCCCAGCATTTT. Translation gives CASSVGWQSKRYSNQPQHF. Full variable domain (rest looked up from reference TRBV28 and TRBJ1-5): DVKVTQSSRYLVKRTGEKVFLECVQDMDHENMFWYRQDPGLGLRLIYFSYDVKMKEKGDIPEGYSVSREKKERFSLILESASTNQTSMYLCASSVGWQSKRYSNQPQHFGDGTRLSIL.

V and J are TRBV20-1 and TRBJ2-5; 12 positions agree with TRBD2. CDR3 length equals 14 residues. The V and J ends lost 1 base and 10 bases, in that order; junction bases with no gene match: 7. CDR1 and CDR2 from the germline V gene are DFQATT and SNEGSKA (reference sequence). CDR3 protein: CSARGTSGIVDQYF. DNA of the CDR3: TGCAGTGCTAGAGGGACTAGCGGGATCGTGGACCAGTACTTC.

This clonotype was seen repeatedly, ten times or more. The rearrangement joins TRBV20-1 to TRBJ1-2; 11 positions agree with TRBD1. The germline CDR1 and CDR2 sequences are DFQATT and SNEGSKA (reference sequence). V gave up 6 bases and J gave up 1 base; unmatched junction bases: 7. The CDR3 totals 15 residues. The CDR3 DNA reads TGCAGTGCCCGGACAGGGGGCGTCGGTAACTATGGCTACACCTTC. Translation gives CSARTGGVGNYGYTF.

This clonotype was observed a few times. The chain combines TRBV3-1 with TRBJ1-5; 9 nucleotides match TRBD1. Per the germline V gene, CDR1 is LGHDT and CDR2 is YNNKEL (reference sequence). V lost 4 bases and J lost 2; bases outside the gene matches: 6. The CDR3 runs to 16 residues. CDR3 sequence (DNA): TGTGCCAGCAGCCTCGGGACAGGGCGAGGCAATCAGCCCCAGCATTTT. Translated, it gives CASSLGTGRGNQPQHF.

Many counts were recorded for this clonotype. V and J are TRBV6-1 and TRBJ2-7; no reliable D call. The length of the CDR3 is 13 residues. CDR1 MNHNS and CDR2 SASEGT come from the germline V gene. Trimming cost V 3 bases and J 0 bases, with 6 bases left between them. CDR3 DNA sequence: TGTGCCAGCAGTGACCCGAACTCCTACGAGCAGTACTTC. Its translation is CASSDPNSYEQYF.

Note on this clonotype: A much bigger clone sits one base away, suggesting this may be a read error. In nucleotides, the CDR3 is TGTGCCAGTAGTAAAGTATTTTTCTACGAGCAGTACTTC. Its translation is CASSKVFFYEQYF. V gene TRBV19 combines with J gene TRBJ2-7; no firm D call. The V gene lost 4 bases and the J gene lost 3 bases, with 10 bases spanning the gap. Germline V gene lookup returns CDR1 LNHDA and CDR2 SQIVND (reference sequence). The CDR3 covers 13 residues.

This clonotype was recorded at least ten times. V usage is TRBV4-1 and J usage is TRBJ2-7; TRBD1 agrees at 9 bases. Germline lookup yields CDR1 MGHRA and CDR2 YSYEKL. The CDR3 runs to 18 residues. The trim removed 0 bases at V and 2 bases at J, leaving 11 bases unmatched. The DNA of the CDR3 is TGCGCCAGCAGCCAAGAGGCGTTAGGGAGGACAGGGGCCTACGAGCAGTACTTC. Its translation: CASSQEALGRTGAYEQYF.

Relative to its sample, this clonotype is medium-sized. The chain carries TRBV6-5 and TRBJ1-2; 11 bases map to TRBD1. The CDR3 is 14 amino acids. With V trimmed by 0 bases and J by 8 bases, 2 bases remained unmatched. From germline, CDR1 is MNHEY and CDR2 SVGAGI. Here the CDR3 DNA reads TGTGCCAGCAGTTACTCGGACAGGGGGCTCGGCTACACCTTC. It codes for CASSYSDRGLGYTF.